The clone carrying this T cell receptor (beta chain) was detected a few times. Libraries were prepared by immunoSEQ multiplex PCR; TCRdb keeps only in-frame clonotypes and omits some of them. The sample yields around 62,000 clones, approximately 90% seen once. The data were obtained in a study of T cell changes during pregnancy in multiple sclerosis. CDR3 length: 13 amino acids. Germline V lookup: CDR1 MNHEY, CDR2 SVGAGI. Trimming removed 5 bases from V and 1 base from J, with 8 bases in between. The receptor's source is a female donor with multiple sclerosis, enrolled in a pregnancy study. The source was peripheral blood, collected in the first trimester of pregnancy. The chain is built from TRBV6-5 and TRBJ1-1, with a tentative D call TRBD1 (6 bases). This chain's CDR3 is CASSRGGNTEAFF. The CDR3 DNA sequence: TGTGCCAGCAGTCGAGGGGGGAACACTGAAGCTTTCTTT.